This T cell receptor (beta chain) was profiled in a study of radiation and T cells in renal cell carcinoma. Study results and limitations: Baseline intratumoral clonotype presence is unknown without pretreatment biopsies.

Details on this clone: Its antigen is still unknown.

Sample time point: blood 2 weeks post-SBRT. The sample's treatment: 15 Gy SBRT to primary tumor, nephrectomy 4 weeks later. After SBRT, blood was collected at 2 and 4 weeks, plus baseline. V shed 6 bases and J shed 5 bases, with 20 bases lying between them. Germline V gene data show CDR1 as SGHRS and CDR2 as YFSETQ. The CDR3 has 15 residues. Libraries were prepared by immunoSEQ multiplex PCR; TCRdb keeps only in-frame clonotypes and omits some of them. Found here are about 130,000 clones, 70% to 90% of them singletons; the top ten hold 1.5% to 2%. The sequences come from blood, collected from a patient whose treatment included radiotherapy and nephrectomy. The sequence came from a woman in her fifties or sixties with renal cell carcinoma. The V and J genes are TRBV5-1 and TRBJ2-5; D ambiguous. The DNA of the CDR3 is TGCGCCAGCACTGTAATTGGGGTTGGTTCGGAGACCCAGTACTTC. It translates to CASTVIGVGSETQYF. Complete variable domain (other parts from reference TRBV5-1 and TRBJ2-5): KAGVTQTPRYLIKTRGQQVTLSCSPISGHRSVSWYQQTPGQGLQFLFEYFSETQRNKGNFPGRFSGRQFSNSRSEMNVSTLELGDSALYLCASTVIGVGSETQYFGPGTRLLVL.